This entry lists 10 T cell receptor beta chains sequenced from one sample in a study of TIL therapy for anti-PD-1-resistant metastatic lung cancer. Time point defined: pre-treatment sample, taken before nivolumab and TIL therapy. This was the immunoSEQ v3 assay. Data came from immunoSEQ multiplex PCR; TCRdb stores just in-frame clones and leaves some out. The table has some 32,000 clones, around three quarters seen once. The material was blood, obtained at baseline. Source of these receptors: a woman aged 25-80 years with non-small cell lung cancer.

V gene TRBV7-7 combines with J gene TRBJ2-7; 11 bases are shared with TRBD2. Germline CDR1 SSHAT, CDR2 FNYEAQ (reference sequence). The CDR3 extends over 15 amino acids. V lost 1 base, J lost 8 bases, and 7 bases stayed unmatched. CDR3: CASSLGTSGREKQYF. In nucleotides, the CDR3 is TGTGCCAGCAGCTTAGGGACTAGCGGGCGTGAAAAGCAGTACTTC.

The V call is TRBV2, the J call TRBJ1-5, with D possibly TRBD1 on 6 matching bases. The germline V gene encodes CDR1 SNHLY and CDR2 FYNNEI. This CDR3 spans 13 amino acids. V was clipped by 8 bases and J by 4 bases, with 12 bases between them. The DNA of the CDR3 is TGTGCCAGCCGGACAGAACGAAATCAGCCCCAGCATTTT. This gives the protein CASRTERNQPQHF.

This clone was recorded only once. One end of the junction is discordant with germline, which a read error may explain. The chain joins TRBV11-1 to TRBJ1-1; 7 bases are a match to TRBD1. CDR1 and CDR2 (germline): SGHAT, FQDESV (reference sequence). This CDR3 has 13 residues. This CDR3 reads CASSSQALTGTAF. The CDR3 region has the DNA TGTGCCAGCAGCTCACAAGCGCTAACCGGGACAGCCTTT.

The chain links TRBV9 to TRBJ2-1; 7 bases are a match to TRBD2. CDR1 is SGDLS, CDR2 YYNGEE, per germline. The CDR3 sequence is 16 residues long. With 6 bases clipped from V and 2 bases from J, the junction kept 11 bases outside the gene matches. The CDR3 loop reads CASTEGGRGTYNEQFF. The DNA of the CDR3 is TGTGCCAGCACTGAGGGCGGGAGAGGAACCTACAATGAGCAGTTCTTC.

This clone was recorded a few times. The V and J genes are TRBV4-1 and TRBJ1-5; TRBD1 might be the D (5 bases). Trimming left V 0 bases short and J 5 bases short, with 17 bases between. CDR1 and CDR2 from the germline V gene are MGHRA and YSYEKL. The CDR3 extends over 17 amino acids. The CDR3 spells CASSQDPKGSLDQPQHF. The DNA of the CDR3 is TGCGCCAGCAGCCAAGATCCAAAGGGGTCGCTGGATCAGCCCCAGCATTTT.

This clone showed up just a few times. The chain employs TRBV29-1 and TRBJ2-1; D is perhaps TRBD1 or TRBD2 (6 bases each). There are 14 residues in the CDR3. Looked up from germline, CDR1 is SQVTM and CDR2 is ANQGSEA. V shed 4 bases and J shed 3 bases, with 13 bases lying between them. CDR3 sequence: CSVGGGTIYNEQFF. In DNA form, the CDR3 reads TGCAGCGTTGGCGGCGGGACAATCTACAATGAGCAGTTCTTC.

The chain carries TRBV5-4 and TRBJ1-2, with a tentative D call TRBD1 (5 bases). This CDR3 has 12 residues. Germline V lookup: CDR1 SGHNT, CDR2 YYREEE (reference sequence). Trimming cost V 4 bases and J 4 bases, with 8 bases left between them. CDR3 region: CASSLDSYGYTF. The CDR3 bases are TGTGCCAGCAGCCTAGACAGCTATGGCTACACCTTC.

This clone showed up just a few times. V usage is TRBV11-2 and J usage is TRBJ2-2, with TRBD2 identical over 11 bases. CDR3 length equals 16 residues. CDR1 SGHAT and CDR2 FQNNGV come from the germline V gene. With V trimmed by 5 bases and J by 4 bases, 6 bases remained unmatched. The CDR3 loop reads CASSMTSGERTGELFF. The DNA of the CDR3 is TGTGCCAGCAGCATGACTAGCGGGGAGCGCACCGGGGAGCTGTTTTTT.

This clone was counted only a few times. V and J are TRBV19 and TRBJ2-7, with TRBD1 matching 8 bases. CDR3 length: 14 amino acids. V lost 5 bases and J lost 1; bases outside the gene matches: 4. Germline V gives CDR1 LNHDA, CDR2 SQIVND (reference sequence). The CDR3 DNA follows: TGTGCCAGTAGTCCGGGACAGGTTTCCTACGAGCAGTACTTC. It specifies CASSPGQVSYEQYF.

The rearrangement uses TRBV7-7 and TRBJ2-1, with a tentative D call TRBD2 (6 bases). This CDR3 comprises 15 residues. Looked up from germline, CDR1 is SSHAT and CDR2 is FNYEAQ (reference sequence). V gave up 5 bases and J gave up 4 bases, with 15 bases separating them. CDR3 amino acids: CASSPDPTSYNEQFF. The CDR3, as DNA: TGTGCCAGCAGCCCAGACCCGACTAGTTACAATGAGCAGTTCTTC.